The 10 T cell receptor beta chains in this list originate from one sample, sequenced in a study of shared clonotypes between healthy human individuals. The method was immunoSEQ multiplex PCR; TCRdb's version includes in-frame clones alone and lacks a portion of them. The sample consists of a few hundred thousand clones, approximately 97% of them appearing once. Sequenced material: naive CD4+ T cells sorted from blood. Subset of the sample: CD45RA+ positively selected. Receptor source: a woman aged 25 to 45 in good health.

The rearrangement links TRBV7-8 to TRBJ2-7; 12 bases are shared with TRBD2. The germline V gene encodes CDR1 SGHVS and CDR2 FQNEAQ. V gave up 5 bases and J gave up 5 bases; unmatched junction bases: 10. There are 16 residues in the CDR3. CDR3 coding DNA: TGTGCCAGCAGCCGCCGGACTAGCGGGGACTTACACGAGCAGTACTTC. As protein: CASSRRTSGDLHEQYF.

The genes are TRBV19 and TRBJ2-7; maybe TRBD2 (5 bases). Germline CDR1 LNHDA, CDR2 SQIVND (reference sequence). The CDR3 is 14 residues long. V was pared by 1 base and J by 5 bases, with 12 bases between. In DNA, the CDR3 is TGTGCCAGTAGTATAGTCTCGGGGAACGACGAGCAGTACTTC. This translates into CASSIVSGNDEQYF. Full variable domain (remainder filled in from reference TRBV19 and TRBJ2-7): DGGITQSPKYLFRKEGQNVTLSCEQNLNHDAMYWYRQDPGQGLRLIYYSQIVNDFQKGDIAEGYSVSREKKESFPLTVTSAQKNPTAFYLCASSIVSGNDEQYFGPGTRLTVT.

The rearrangement joins TRBV14 to TRBJ2-3; 9 positions agree with TRBD2. There are 15 residues in the CDR3. Looked up from germline, CDR1 is SGHDN and CDR2 is FVKESK. Germline trimming cut 2 bases from V and 3 bases from J; bases unmatched to any gene: 3. CDR3 protein: CASSQTLAGTDTQYF. The CDR3 DNA reads TGTGCCAGCAGCCAAACGCTAGCGGGAACAGATACGCAGTATTTT.

The chain joins TRBV28 to TRBJ1-1; D gene ambiguous. The CDR3 loop spans 17 amino acids. The V gene's germline CDR1 is MDHEN and CDR2 SYDVKM. Trimming removed 2 bases at V and 2 bases at J, with 18 bases between. CDR3 sequence: CASSLRPYRARNTEAFF. DNA for the CDR3: TGTGCCAGCAGTTTACGACCCTATCGGGCCCGAAACACTGAAGCTTTCTTT.

The V call is TRBV18, the J call TRBJ2-7; TRBD2 aligns across 9 bases. The ends lost 3 bases at V and 3 bases at J; junction bases unmatched: 15. Germline V lookup: CDR1 KGHSH, CDR2 LQKENI. The CDR3 covers 18 residues. The CDR3: CASSPRENSGRGDYEQYF. The CDR3 nucleotides read TGTGCCAGCTCACCGAGGGAAAATAGCGGGAGAGGAGACTACGAGCAGTACTTC.

This rearrangement joins TRBV13 to TRBJ1-2, with a weak D call TRBD1 (6 bases). Germline V CDR1 and CDR2: PRHDT, FYEKMQ (reference sequence). Trimming shortened V by 2 bases and J by 7 bases, and 11 bases separated the two germline ends. This CDR3 is built from 13 residues. CDR3 sequence: CASSLSGGLGYTF. CDR3 bases: TGTGCCAGCAGCTTATCCGGGGGGCTTGGCTACACCTTC.

This chain uses TRBV30 with TRBJ1-1; TRBD1 agrees at 7 bases. V was pared by 1 base and J by 4 bases, with 6 bases of the junction left unmatched. The CDR3 totals 14 residues. The germline V gene has CDR1 GTSNPN and CDR2 SVGIG (reference sequence). CDR3 protein: CAWSDIGGVTEAFF. CDR3 DNA: TGTGCCTGGAGTGACATAGGGGGCGTCACTGAAGCTTTCTTT.

This clone has a single count. V and J are TRBV14 and TRBJ1-1; D unresolved. The V end lost 3 bases, the J end lost 4 bases, and 15 bases lay between the germline ends. Germline V gives CDR1 SGHDN, CDR2 FVKESK. The CDR3 consists of 15 residues. The CDR3 DNA reads as TGTGCCAGCAGCCAGGCCGATCCATGGAGCACTGAAGCTTTCTTT. Translated: CASSQADPWSTEAFF. Combining the CDR3 with reference TRBV14 and TRBJ1-1 gives the whole variable domain EAGVTQFPSHSVIEKGQTVTLRCDPISGHDNLYWYRRVMGKEIKFLLHFVKESKQDESGMPNNRFLAERTGGTYSTLKVQPAELEDSGVYFCASSQADPWSTEAFFGQGTRLTVV.

The chain joins TRBV28 to TRBJ2-7, with 7 nucleotides matching TRBD2. CDR1 is MDHEN and CDR2 is SYDVKM in the germline V gene. The trim removed 6 bases at V and 0 bases at J, leaving 11 bases unmatched. This CDR3 spans 16 amino acids. Here the CDR3 DNA reads TGTGCCAGCAGCCCACTACTCGGGGGGAGCTCCTACGAGCAGTACTTC. Translating it yields CASSPLLGGSSYEQYF.

The genes are TRBV29-1 and TRBJ2-1; unclear D gene. CDR1 is SQVTM and CDR2 is ANQGSEA in the germline V gene. The CDR3 is 14 residues long. The ends were cut back, 7 bases at V and 3 bases at J, with 16 bases in the middle. Here the CDR3 reads CSAVLATDYNEQFF. The CDR3, as DNA: TGCAGCGCCGTTTTGGCGACGGACTACAATGAGCAGTTCTTC.